The 27 T cell receptor beta chains below come from one sample, sequenced in a study of blood T cells in healthy people across ages. The authors ran a second PCR of about 7 to 11 cycles using a sample-barcoded 5' primer and a J-beta primer mix. TCRdb ran MiXCR on the 5' RACE reads and lists one entry per CDR3 protein. In the table there are around 1,000,000 distinct CDR3 sequences, about 25% of which are singletons. These records were also assigned to another study, of T cells of mothers and their children.

The sample consisted of blood. The source is a girl aged 2-10 years in good health.

V and J are TRBV6-2 or TRBV6-3 and TRBJ1-2; TRBD1 aligns across 9 bases. The germline V gene encodes CDR1 MNHEY and CDR2 SVGEGT. Trimming cost V 5 bases and J 2 bases; bases outside gene matches: 6. The CDR3 is 15 amino acids. The CDR3 is CASSLDGQGNYGYTF. CDR3 sequence (DNA): TGTGCCAGCAGTCTTGACGGACAGGGGAACTATGGCTACACCTTC.

The chain recombines TRBV7-3 with TRBJ1-2, with TRBD1 matching 8 bases. There are 15 residues in the CDR3. CDR1 and CDR2 (germline): SGHTA, FQGTGA. Germline trimming cut 5 bases from V and 8 bases from J; bases unmatched to any gene: 13. The CDR3 sequence is CASSLLPGGANGYTF. In nucleotides, the CDR3 is TGTGCCAGCAGCCTTCTGCCAGGGGGCGCCAACGGCTACACCTTC.

This clonotype was picked up a small number of times. The CDR3 bases are TGCAGTGCTAGAGATCTGAGACTAGACACAGATACGCAGTATTTT. Translation gives CSARDLRLDTDTQYF. The J gene is TRBJ2-3, the V gene TRBV20-1; D is possibly TRBD2 (6 bases). V was pared by 0 bases and J by 2 bases, with 12 bases between. Germline V lookup: CDR1 DFQATT, CDR2 SNEGSKA (reference sequence). The CDR3 extends over 15 amino acids.

This clonotype appeared a few times. The chain combines TRBV3-1 with TRBJ2-5; either TRBD1 or TRBD2 may supply D (6 bases each). This CDR3 region has 12 residues. Germline V gene data show CDR1 as LGHDT and CDR2 as YNNKEL (reference sequence). The germline V and J ends were trimmed by 1 base and 9 bases, with 9 bases remaining between them. The CDR3 spells CASSQGGAAQYF. In nucleotides, the CDR3 is TGTGCCAGCAGCCAAGGGGGGGCCGCCCAGTACTTC.

The gene calls are TRBV5-1 and TRBJ2-2; 9 bases line up with TRBD1. CDR3 length equals 16 residues. The V segment lost 2 bases and the J segment 1 base; nucleotides outside the gene matches: 3. From germline, CDR1 is SGHRS and CDR2 YFSETQ. Here the CDR3 DNA reads TGCGCCAGCAGCTTTTTGGGACAGGGGAACACCGGGGAGCTGTTTTTT. Translating it yields CASSFLGQGNTGELFF.

The chain uses TRBV29-1 and TRBJ2-5; TRBD2 matches 8 bases. The CDR3 has 14 residues. Per the germline V gene, CDR1 is SQVTM and CDR2 is ANQGSEA. The ends lost 3 bases at V and 4 bases at J; junction bases unmatched: 7. This chain's CDR3 is CSVDLSGLVETQYF. The CDR3 DNA reads TGCAGCGTTGATCTTTCGGGACTAGTAGAGACCCAGTACTTC.

The gene calls are TRBV27 and TRBJ1-3, with D unclear. Germline-derived CDR1 and CDR2 are MNHEY and SMNVEV (reference sequence). This CDR3 has 14 residues. V was cut by 0 bases and J by 2 bases, with 5 bases left in between. CDR3 bases: TGTGCCAGCAGTTTATCAGGGCCTGGAAACACCATATATTTT. Protein sequence: CASSLSGPGNTIYF.

This clonotype was detected a few times. V is TRBV7-3 and J is TRBJ2-1; D remains unclear. This CDR3 contains 15 residues. In germline, CDR1 is SGHTA, CDR2 FQGTGA. V was clipped by 6 bases and J by 3 bases, with 15 bases between them. This CDR3 reads CASRVEPGDYNEQFF. Here the CDR3 DNA reads TGTGCCAGCAGAGTGGAGCCTGGAGACTACAATGAGCAGTTCTTC.

The V gene is TRBV7-6, the J gene TRBJ2-1; D tentatively fits TRBD1 or TRBD2 (5 bases each). The J call may be mistaken, given a closer DNA end match to TRBJ2-7. Germline V lookup: CDR1 SGHVS, CDR2 FNYEAQ. This CDR3 comprises 15 residues. The CDR3 region is CASSNQDGANYEQYF. In DNA, the CDR3 is TGTGCCAGCAGCAACCAGGACGGGGCGAACTACGAGCAGTACTTC.

This clonotype was seen a handful of times. The chain employs TRBV5-6 and TRBJ1-2, with D unresolved. Germline V gives CDR1 SGHDT, CDR2 YYEEEE. V gave up 0 bases and J gave up 3 bases, with 6 bases separating them. The CDR3 loop spans 13 amino acids. CDR3 sequence (DNA): TGTGCCAGCAGCTTGGAACAGCACTATGGCTACACCTTC. Residues: CASSLEQHYGYTF.

This clonotype was found a few times. This chain joins TRBV7-2 and TRBJ2-3; D possibly uses TRBD1 or TRBD2 (5 bases each). This CDR3 has 16 residues. The V gene's germline CDR1 is SGHTA and CDR2 FQGNSA. Trimming shortened V by 5 bases and J by 1 base, and 16 bases separated the two germline ends. The DNA of the CDR3 is TGTGCCAGCAGCAGTATCCGGGACCTCCGCACAGATACGCAGTATTTT. This encodes CASSSIRDLRTDTQYF.

A few counts support this clonotype. The V and J genes are TRBV5-1 and TRBJ2-1; 7 bases are a match to TRBD2. The CDR3 runs to 16 residues. J lost 4 bases, V lost 0 bases, and 7 bases had no gene match. Per the germline V gene, CDR1 is SGHRS and CDR2 is YFSETQ. In DNA form, the CDR3 reads TGCGCCAGCAGCTTGGGGTCTAGCGGACGGTACAATGAGCAGTTCTTC. Protein product: CASSLGSSGRYNEQFF.

This clonotype has just one count. A much bigger clone sits one base away, suggesting this may be a read error. J is TRBJ1-1 and V is TRBV27; no clear D. CDR1 MNHEY and CDR2 SMNVEV come from the germline V gene (reference sequence). The CDR3 has 13 amino acids. The CDR3 nucleotides are TGTGGCAGCAGTTTAGGGCGGATCACTGAAGCTTTCTTT. Protein sequence: CGSSLGRITEAFF.

This chain uses TRBV18 with TRBJ2-6, with 7 bases fitting TRBD1. CDR3 length: 19 residues. Unmatched junction bases numbered 10, after V lost 2 bases and J lost 0 bases. Looked up from germline, CDR1 is KGHSH and CDR2 is LQKENI. CDR3: CASSPNIMDRSSGANVLTF. CDR3 sequence (DNA): TGTGCCAGCTCACCAAACATAATGGACAGGAGCTCTGGGGCCAACGTCCTGACTTTC. The full variable domain, with the rest looked up from reference TRBV18 and TRBJ2-6, is NAGVMQNPRHLVRRRGQEARLRCSPMKGHSHVYWYRQLPEEGLKFMVYLQKENIIDESGMPKERFSAEFPKEGPSILRIQQVVRGDSAAYFCASSPNIMDRSSGANVLTFGAGSRLTVL.

This chain joins TRBV7-9 and TRBJ2-3, with D possibly matching TRBD2 (5 bases). V was shortened by 1 base and J by 1 base, with 18 bases between the two germline ends. Germline loops: CDR1 SEHNR, CDR2 FQNEAQ (reference sequence). This CDR3 spans 18 amino acids. CDR3 DNA sequence: TGTGCCAGCAGCTTAGTCCCCAATGAGGAGGTGGGCACAGATACGCAGTATTTT. As protein: CASSLVPNEEVGTDTQYF.

The chain combines TRBV7-2 with TRBJ2-1; possibly TRBD1 or TRBD2 for D (5 bases each). The J call may not be correct, given that the DNA end is closer to TRBJ2-7. Germline V gene lookup returns CDR1 SGHTA and CDR2 FQGNSA. This CDR3 has 14 amino acids. CDR3 nucleotide sequence: TGTGCCAGCAGCCCGGGACCCATTTCCGTGGAGCAGTACTTC. Translation: CASSPGPISVEQYF.

This clonotype was found a few times. V and J are TRBV25-1 and TRBJ2-4; D is unclear. Germline-derived CDR1 and CDR2 are MGHDK and SYGVNS. Trimming took 1 base from V and 6 from J, leaving 7 bases between them. There are 13 residues in the CDR3. This CDR3 is CASSEWAVNIQYF. CDR3 DNA: TGTGCCAGCAGTGAATGGGCAGTAAACATTCAGTACTTC.

This chain joins TRBV12-3 or TRBV12-4 and TRBJ1-1; D gene unclear. CDR3 length: 13 residues. Trimming took off 7 bases at V and 5 bases at J, with 14 bases between the two ends. As DNA, the CDR3 is TGTGCCAGCATCTTTCTCTACGGGACTGAAGCTTTCTTT. Encoded protein: CASIFLYGTEAFF.

This clonotype was counted only a few times. J is TRBJ2-1 and V is TRBV7-9; 8 positions match TRBD2. The length of the CDR3 is 14 residues. Trimming took 5 bases from V and 4 from J; bases not matched to a gene: 4. Per the germline V gene, CDR1 is SEHNR and CDR2 is FQNEAQ (reference sequence). CDR3 DNA: TGTGCCAGCAGCCAGGGACTAGTGTACAATGAGCAGTTCTTC. It yields the protein CASSQGLVYNEQFF.

Details on this clonotype: Given the absence of the conserved phenylalanine or tryptophan at the CDR3 end, a read error is likely. The chain employs TRBV15 and TRBJ1-5; 7 bases fit TRBD1. CDR1 and CDR2 from the germline V gene are LNHNV and YYDKDF (reference sequence). The trim removed 5 bases at V and 4 bases at J, leaving 14 bases unmatched. This CDR3 region has 17 residues. DNA of the CDR3: TGTGCCACCAGCCCGCCTAGTAGGGGGCGTAAAAATCAGCCCCAGCATCTT. The encoded protein is CATSPPSRGRKNQPQHL.

This chain uses TRBV6-1 with TRBJ1-3; D unclear. The CDR3 sequence is 16 residues long. V was trimmed by 0 bases and J by 0 bases, leaving 9 bases between them. Germline V gene sequence: CDR1 MNHNS, CDR2 SASEGT. Here the CDR3 DNA reads TGTGCCAGCAGTGAAGCGCCTCAGGTCTCTGGAAACACCATATATTTT. This codes for CASSEAPQVSGNTIYF.

This clonotype was counted between two and nine times. This CDR3 is CASSYSGEPQHF. The CDR3 DNA sequence: TGTGCCAGCAGTTACTCAGGGGAGCCCCAGCATTTT. This chain uses TRBV6-6 with TRBJ1-5; tentative D call: TRBD1 (5 bases). With 0 bases removed from V and 8 bases from J, the gap between germline ends came to 5 bases. Germline V gene sequence: CDR1 MNHNY, CDR2 SVGAGI (reference sequence). The CDR3 spans 12 residues.

The rearrangement uses TRBV20-1 and TRBJ2-1; 8 bases are a match to TRBD2. The CDR3 covers 18 residues. CDR1 DFQATT and CDR2 SNEGSKA come from the germline V gene (reference sequence). J gave up 2 bases and V 3 bases, and 15 bases lay outside the gene matches. This chain's CDR3 is CSASSSSGNNVAYNEQFF. The DNA for the CDR3 is TGCAGTGCTAGTAGTAGTAGCGGGAATAATGTTGCCTACAATGAGCAGTTCTTC.

The V call is TRBV7-9, the J call TRBJ2-1; D uncertain. Trimming removed 5 bases at V and 2 bases at J, with 19 bases between. Germline CDR1 and CDR2: SEHNR and FQNEAQ (reference sequence). The CDR3 contains 17 residues. The CDR3 loop reads CASSPPPPRKAYNEQFF. The DNA of the CDR3 is TGTGCCAGCAGCCCCCCCCCACCTCGAAAGGCCTACAATGAGCAGTTCTTC.

The chain combines TRBV12-5 with TRBJ1-2; D ambiguous. Looked up from germline, CDR1 is LGHNT and CDR2 is FRNRAP. The ends were cut back, 5 bases at V and 1 base at J, with 5 bases in the middle. The length of the CDR3 is 12 residues. The CDR3 sequence: CASGTDNYGYTF. For the CDR3, the DNA is TGTGCTAGTGGTACAGATAACTATGGCTACACCTTC.

This clonotype has only a few counts. The J gene is TRBJ2-3, the V gene TRBV29-1, with 7 bases fitting TRBD2. There are 14 residues in the CDR3. V trimming: 6 bases; J trimming: 1 base; junction bases outside the gene matches: 7. Germline-derived CDR1 and CDR2 are SQVTM and ANQGSEA. CDR3 sequence reads: CSVHLAERTDTQYF. CDR3 coding DNA: TGCAGCGTCCACCTAGCGGAGCGCACAGATACGCAGTATTTT.

This clonotype was recorded a few times. V gene TRBV7-2 combines with J gene TRBJ1-5; D perhaps matches TRBD1 (6 bases). V lost 5 bases and J lost 3, with 11 bases in between. CDR1 and CDR2 from the germline V gene are SGHTA and FQGNSA. This CDR3 contains 14 residues. Written as DNA, the CDR3 is TGTGCCAGCAGCAGAGGGGGGGTCAATCAGCCCCAGCATTTT. It codes for CASSRGGVNQPQHF.